This T cell receptor beta chain was obtained from a study of CD8 T cells in Susac syndrome. Turning to the study itself: Patients with Susac syndrome were, at the time of blood collection, therapy-naive, maintained on corticosteroids, or maintained on intravenous immunoglobulin alone.

Reverse transcription of about 0.5 to 1 ug RNA used random hexamers. A single record per CDR3 protein comes from TCRdb applying MiXCR to the immunoSEQ multiplex PCR reads. Of 100,000 to 150,000 distinct CDR3 sequences in the sample, around 95% were seen once. Germline V gives CDR1 SGDLS, CDR2 YYNGEE. The CDR3 contains 14 residues. After removal of 0 bases from V and 3 bases from J, the junction contained 1 base not matched to a gene. Material for sequencing was CD8+ T cells from PBMCs. This TCR came from a human donor with Susac syndrome. The chain couples TRBV9 to TRBJ1-1; 8 bases are a match to TRBD1. The CDR3 sequence is CASSVAGGYTEAFF. The CDR3 DNA reads as TGTGCCAGCAGCGTAGCAGGGGGCTACACTGAAGCTTTCTTT.